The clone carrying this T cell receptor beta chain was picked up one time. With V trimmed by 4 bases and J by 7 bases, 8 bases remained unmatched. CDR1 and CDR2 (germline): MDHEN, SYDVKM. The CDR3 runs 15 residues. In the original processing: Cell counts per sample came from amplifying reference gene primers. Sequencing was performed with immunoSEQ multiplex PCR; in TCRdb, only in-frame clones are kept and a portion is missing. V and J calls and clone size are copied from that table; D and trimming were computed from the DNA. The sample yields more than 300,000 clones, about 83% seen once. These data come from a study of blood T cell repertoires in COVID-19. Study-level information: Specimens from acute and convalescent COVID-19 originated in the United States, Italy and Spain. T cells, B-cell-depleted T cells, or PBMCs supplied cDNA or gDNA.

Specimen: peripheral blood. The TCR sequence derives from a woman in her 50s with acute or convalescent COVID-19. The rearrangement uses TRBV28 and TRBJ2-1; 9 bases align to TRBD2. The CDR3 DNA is TGTGCCAGCAGTTCCTTAGAGCGGGAGGTTAATGAGCAGTTCTTC. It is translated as CASSSLEREVNEQFF.